The clone carrying this T cell receptor (beta chain) was counted ten times or more. Its antigen is unknown. These data are taken from a study of blood T cells in healthy people across ages. Study results and caveats: Donor CMV status, an unknown factor, possibly confounded changes in expanded clonotypes. Diversity was estimated from one million T cells, and these estimates were considered underestimates.

Germline CDR1 reads SQVTM; CDR2 reads ANQGSEA. CDR3 size: 12 residues. V shed 1 base and J 8 bases; nucleotides not matched to a gene: 4. For the second PCR, which ran for roughly 6 to 11 cycles, a sample-barcoded 5' primer and a J-beta primer mix were used. No fewer than 3 million CDR3-containing paired-end reads came from each sample. TCRdb passed the 5' RACE reads through MiXCR, listing each CDR3 protein once. The sample holds 1.5 million to 2 million distinct CDR3 sequences, 40% to 55% seen once. Specimen: blood. The V and J genes are TRBV29-1 and TRBJ1-2, with 7 bases matching TRBD1. The clonotype comes from a woman in her forties in good health. Here the CDR3 reads CSVEGQGGGYTF. CDR3 nucleotide sequence: TGCAGCGTTGAAGGACAGGGCGGCGGCTACACCTTC.